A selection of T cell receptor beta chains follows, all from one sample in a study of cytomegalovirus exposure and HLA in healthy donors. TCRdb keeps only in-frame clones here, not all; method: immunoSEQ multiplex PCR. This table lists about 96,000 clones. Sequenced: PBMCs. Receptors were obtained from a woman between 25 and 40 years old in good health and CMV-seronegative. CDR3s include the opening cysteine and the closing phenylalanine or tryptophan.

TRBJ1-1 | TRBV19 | CASSINQGANTEAFF
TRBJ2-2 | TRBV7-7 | CASSPGTGGLTGELFF
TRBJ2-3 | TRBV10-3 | CAISEQGQDTQYF
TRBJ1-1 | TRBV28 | CASRGATAADTEAFF
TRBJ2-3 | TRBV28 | CASSLRLAGRSDTQYF
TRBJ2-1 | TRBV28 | CASSLGRETGPFF
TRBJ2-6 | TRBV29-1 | CSVDSGYSGANVLTF
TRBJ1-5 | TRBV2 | CASRITGAPVQHF
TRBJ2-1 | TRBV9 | CASSASGLFYNEQFF
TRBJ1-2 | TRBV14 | CASSQLTDNYGYTF
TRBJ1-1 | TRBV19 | CASSMGSMNTEAFF
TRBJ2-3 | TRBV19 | CASSMLQADTQYF
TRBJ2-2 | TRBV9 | CASSVTRRQSLGELFF
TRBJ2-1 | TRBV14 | CASGTRGYNEQFF
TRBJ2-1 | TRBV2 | CASTKNNRVYNEQFF
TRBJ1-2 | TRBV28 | CASFRRGNYGYTF
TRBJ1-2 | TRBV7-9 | CASSWTGENYGYTF
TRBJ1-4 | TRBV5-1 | CASSGEATNEKLFF
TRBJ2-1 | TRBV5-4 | CASSPEGSGRWQFF
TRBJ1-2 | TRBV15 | CATSRDLEGRYGYTF
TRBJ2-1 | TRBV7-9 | CASSQPSEQFF
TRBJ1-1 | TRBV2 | CARRREAYTEAFF
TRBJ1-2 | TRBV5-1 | CASSLDRTGYEAYGYTF
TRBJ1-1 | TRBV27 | CASSTWTGRSTEAFF
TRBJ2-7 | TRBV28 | CASNGDPYEQYF
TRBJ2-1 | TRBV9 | CASSVVASGSLQQFF
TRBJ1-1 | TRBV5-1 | CASRPTGGLTTEAFF
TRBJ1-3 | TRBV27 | CASSLTAGNTIYF
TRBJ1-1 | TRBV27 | CASSWRGMNTEAFF
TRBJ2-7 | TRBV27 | CASSLGTSGRDEQYF